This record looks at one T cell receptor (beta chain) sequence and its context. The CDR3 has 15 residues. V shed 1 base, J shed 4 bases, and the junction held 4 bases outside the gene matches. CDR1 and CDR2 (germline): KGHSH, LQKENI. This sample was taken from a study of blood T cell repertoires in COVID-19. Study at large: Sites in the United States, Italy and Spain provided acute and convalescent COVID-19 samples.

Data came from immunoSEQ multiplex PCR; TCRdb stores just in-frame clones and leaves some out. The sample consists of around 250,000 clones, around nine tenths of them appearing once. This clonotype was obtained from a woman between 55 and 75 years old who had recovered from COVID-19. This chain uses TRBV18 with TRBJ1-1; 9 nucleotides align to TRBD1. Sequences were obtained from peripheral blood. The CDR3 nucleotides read TGTGCCAGCTCACCACGGGAGACAGGGGGCACTGAAGCTTTCTTT. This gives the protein CASSPRETGGTEAFF.